The entry below gives a single TCR beta chain sequence along with its context. Naivety among CD8 cells was defined by CD45RO negativity and positive CCR7 selection, thereby excluding terminally differentiated effector memory CD45RA+ cells. These data originate in a study of shared clonotypes between healthy human individuals. Libraries were prepared by immunoSEQ multiplex PCR; TCRdb keeps only in-frame clonotypes and omits some of them. The table shows roughly 1,800,000 clones, with about 95% occurring only once. The sample comprised naive CD8+ T cells sorted from blood. The TCR sequence derives from a man between 18 and 35 years old in good health.

The CDR3 DNA reads TGTGCCAGCATCCAGGACGGCCAAGAGACCCAGTACTTC. Protein: CASIQDGQETQYF. The rearrangement uses TRBV28 and TRBJ2-5; D unclear. The ends were cut back, 7 bases at V and 1 base at J, with 10 bases in the middle. In germline, CDR1 is MDHEN, CDR2 SYDVKM. The CDR3 is 13 residues long.